Below, 2 T cell receptor beta chains from the same sample are listed, as sequenced in a study of regulatory T cells in long-lasting Graves disease. To make TCR beta libraries, researchers used iRepertoire HTBI primers and Arm-PCR of CDR3 regions. A single record per CDR3 protein comes from TCRdb applying MiXCR to the multiplex PCR reads. This sample has hundreds of thousands of distinct CDR3 sequences, with approximately 15% found just once. Documented time point: newly diagnosed GD, antithyroid drugs for less than 3 months. Generation of the TCR library employed RNA extracted from PBMCs. The sample also formed part of further work on T cells in Graves' hyperthyroidism and ophthalmopathy.

Sequencing was performed on peripheral blood mononuclear cells (PBMCs), taken at new diagnosis, from a patient treated with antithyroid drugs. These receptors were taken from a woman aged 40 to 50 with Graves disease.

As regards this clonotype: A much larger clone differs from this one at a single base, so this may be a read error. J is TRBJ2-7 and V is TRBV27; D is unclear. The V gene's germline CDR1 is MNHEY and CDR2 SMNVEV (reference sequence). Trimming left V 6 bases short and J 3 bases short, with 15 bases between. CDR3 length: 14 residues. The CDR3 nucleotides read TGTGCCAGCAGCACCTTGTCGGAAATCTACGAGCAGTACTTC. Translated: CASSTLSEIYEQYF.

This clonotype has only a few counts. This chain joins TRBV12-3 or TRBV12-4 and TRBJ2-3; 7 positions agree with TRBD2. The CDR3 is 17 amino acids. Trimming removed 3 bases from V and 5 bases from J; junction bases left unmatched: 14. The CDR3 spells CASSFSPRWEGRDTQYF. For the CDR3, the DNA is TGTGCCAGCAGTTTCTCACCTCGGTGGGAGGGCCGAGATACGCAGTATTTT.